This T cell receptor (beta chain) is drawn from a study of cytomegalovirus exposure and HLA in healthy donors. About the research overall: Previous work identified 90 million to 130 million unique TCR beta sequences from around 200 million T cells. Study results and limitations: In a later analysis, roughly 17,000 TCR beta sequences were associated with HLA alleles at 0.05 false discovery rate. Specificity of a few CMV-associated chains for CMV antigens was verified in vitro. The authors later found most CMV-associated TCR beta chains appeared HLA-restricted.

It was with 60 Vbeta and 13 Jbeta primers that the PCR ran. The assay was immunoSEQ multiplex PCR, and TCRdb's table has in-frame clones only and misses some. The sample contains approximately 91,000 clones, more than 65% of which appear only once. Notes on this clone: The antigen is not known.

CDR1 and CDR2 from the germline V gene are MNHEY and SVGAGI. The CDR3 is made up of 12 amino acids. V was clipped by 5 bases and J by 3 bases, with 6 bases between them. Sequencing was performed on PBMCs. The sequence derives from a human donor in good health. The chain carries TRBV6-5 and TRBJ2-3, with no clear D. The CDR3 region has the DNA TGTGCCAGCAGTGGGCCAACAGATACGCAGTATTTT. This codes for CASSGPTDTQYF.